Detailed here is one T cell receptor (beta chain). Its target antigen remains unknown. Base qualities were left out, and no much larger clone turns up one base away. The sample originates from a study of CD8 T cells in Susac syndrome (dated by TCRdb to about 2019). With regard to the full study: Among the Susac syndrome patients who were sequenced, clinically active disease was present in about six and clinical remission was observed in about eight. Repertoire sequencing was used to test whether CD8+ T cell activation and differentiation in Susac syndrome was antigen driven. Susac syndrome patients were therapy-naive, on corticosteroids (some also receiving IVIg), or on IVIg alone at blood withdrawal. The study compared CD8+ T cell repertoire clonality among eleven to twelve healthy donors, around 14 Susac syndrome patients and approximately 16 multiple sclerosis patients. Paper-wide results and their limitations: The TCR sequencing and HLA analysis was acknowledged to have included a relatively small number of individuals. Clonal expansion was seen in Susac syndrome CD8+ repertoires, peaking in CD8+ TEMRA cells and being greater in clinically active patients than in remitting ones. Around 15 Susac-specific public clones were identified in the total CD8+ repertoire, and several Susac-specific public clones were identified in the CD8+ TEMRA repertoire.

RNA was extracted using the RNeasy kit, and about 0.45 to 1 ug of the RNA was reverse transcribed with random hexamers. The immunoSEQ multiplex PCR assay, which covers 54 Vbeta and 13 Jbeta segments, was used to amplify TCR beta CDR3 regions. PCR amplification bias was corrected using a synthetic template baseline for primer optimization and computational correction. The source study handled its data this way. Reads were annotated to V, D and J genes according to IMGT and were analyzed with immunoSEQ Analyzer, with only productive sequences retained. Clonality was calculated as one minus the Shannon entropy normalized by log2 of the number of productive unique sequences. Public and private clones were assessed among the 100 most prevalent clones of each patient and control. Clones were defined as Susac-specific when absent from the healthy and MS cohorts, from roughly 1,000 published viral clones and from other ImmuneACCESS disease sequences. TCRdb reprocessing: public reads trimmed at Q25 with fastp, clones called with MiXCR, in-frame beta chains kept. Records with the same CDR3 protein are collapsed into one entry carrying the most frequent genes and DNA. TCRdb, not the original authors, processed these V and J calls. The sample includes fewer than 85,000 distinct CDR3 sequences, with roughly 94% observed a single time. Of the sample, roughly 0.44% is held by the ten largest clones.

Counted from cysteine to phenylalanine, this CDR3 has 15 amino acids. Kept here is only the CDR3 DNA, which spans 45 bases and is read in frame from base 1. The CDR1 and CDR2 encoded by the germline V gene (reference sequence) are MNHEY and SMNVEV. Trimmed from V: 5 bases; trimmed from J: 5 bases; junction bases lacking a gene match: 9. Peripheral blood CD8+ and CD4+ T cells from healthy donors, Susac syndrome patients and multiple sclerosis patients were profiled using high-throughput TCR beta sequencing. Recently defined diagnostic criteria for definite or probable disease were met by the Susac syndrome patients. Bulk CD8+ and CD4+ T cells were purified by magnetic negative isolation, whereas CD8+ TEMRA cells were enriched by FACS. Blood was drawn into EDTA tubes, processed within 24 hours, and PBMCs were isolated by density gradient centrifugation. PBMCs intended for TCR sequencing were frozen in liquid nitrogen and were later thawed in a 37 degrees C water bath. The sorted or isolated CD4+, CD8+ and CD8+ TEMRA cells had a purity of 90% or higher.

The chain links TRBV27 with TRBJ2-1; TRBD2 matches 7 bases in the middle. This TCR came from a human donor with Susac syndrome. The sample consisted of CD8+ T cells from PBMCs. In nucleotide form, the sequence is TGTGCCAGCAGTCCCCATAGTGGACTAGACAATGAGCAGTTCTTC. It translates to CASSPHSGLDNEQFF.